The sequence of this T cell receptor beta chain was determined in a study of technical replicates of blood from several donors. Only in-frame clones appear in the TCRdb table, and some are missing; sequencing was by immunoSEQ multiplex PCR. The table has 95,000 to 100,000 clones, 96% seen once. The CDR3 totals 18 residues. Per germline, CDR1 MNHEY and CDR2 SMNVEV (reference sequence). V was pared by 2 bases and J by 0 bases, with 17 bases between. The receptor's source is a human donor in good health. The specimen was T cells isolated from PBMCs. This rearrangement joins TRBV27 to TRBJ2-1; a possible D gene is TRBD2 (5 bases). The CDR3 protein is CASSLRYRAGVSYNEQFF. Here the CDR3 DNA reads TGTGCCAGCAGTTTAAGGTATAGGGCCGGGGTCTCCTACAATGAGCAGTTCTTC.